This entry lists 25 T cell receptor beta chains sequenced from one sample in a study of blood T cell repertoires in COVID-19. Here immunoSEQ multiplex PCR was the method, and the copy in TCRdb shows in-frame clones only, minus some. The sample has fewer than 200,000 clones, 65% to 85% seen once. The sample comprised PBMCs or T cells enriched from blood (not recorded which). Source of these receptors: a woman between 45 and 60 years old in a cohort exposed to, infected with or recovered from COVID-19 (not recorded which).

The chain is built from TRBV5-1 and TRBJ2-3; 8 bases are shared with TRBD2. The CDR3 is 15 residues long. Germline CDR1 SGHRS, CDR2 YFSETQ. J was trimmed by 2 bases and V by 4 bases; bases with no gene match: 6. CDR3 bases: TGCGCCAGCAGCCTCCTACTAGCGGACACAGATACGCAGTATTTT. Protein sequence: CASSLLLADTDTQYF.

This clone came up many times. The chain carries TRBV27 and TRBJ2-7; TRBD2 agrees at 8 bases. Per germline, CDR1 MNHEY and CDR2 SMNVEV (reference sequence). V was clipped by 6 bases and J by 8 bases; unmatched bases: 15. The length of the CDR3 is 15 residues. The CDR3 is CASRNRGGPEVKQYF. CDR3 DNA sequence: TGTGCCAGCAGAAATCGGGGGGGTCCAGAGGTGAAGCAGTACTTC.

This chain connects TRBV12-1 to TRBJ2-4; the listed D gene, TRBD2, was not tested against the DNA. TRBV12-1 is described as a pseudogene. The CDR3 contains 17 residues. CDR3 coding DNA: TGTGCCAGCAGCCCGAGGAAGGCGCCACGCCATAAAAACATTCAGTACTTC. Translated, it gives CASSPRKAPRHKNIQYF.

The V and J genes are TRBV20-1 and TRBJ2-1; 8 nucleotides agree with TRBD2. CDR3 size: 17 residues. The J segment lost 4 bases and the V segment lost 3 bases, leaving 14 bases of the junction unmatched. The germline CDR1 and CDR2 sequences are DFQATT and SNEGSKA (reference sequence). CDR3 in amino acids: CSASTPLRAGGYNEQFF. CDR3 coding DNA: TGCAGTGCTAGTACCCCCCTTAGGGCGGGAGGATACAATGAGCAGTTCTTC.

This clone was recorded a few times. The chain combines TRBV5-1 with TRBJ2-1; 9 positions agree with TRBD2. CDR1 and CDR2 from the germline V gene are SGHRS and YFSETQ. This CDR3 is built from 16 residues. V lost 6 bases and J lost 1; bases outside the gene matches: 8. The chain's CDR3 is CASNLAGELSYNEQFF. In DNA, the CDR3 is TGCGCCAGCAACTTAGCGGGAGAATTATCCTACAATGAGCAGTTCTTC.

This clone has more than one count but fewer than ten. V gene TRBV5-5 combines with J gene TRBJ2-7, with D perhaps TRBD1 (5 bases). Germline V gene lookup returns CDR1 SGHKS and CDR2 YYEKEE (reference sequence). This CDR3 spans 14 amino acids. Trimming cost V 0 bases and J 6 bases, with 13 bases left between them. The CDR3 sequence: CASSLAQGAAEQYF. The DNA of the CDR3 is TGTGCCAGCAGCTTGGCCCAGGGCGCGGCCGAGCAGTACTTC.

This sequence joins TRBV27 and TRBJ2-3; D may be TRBD2 (6 bases). The CDR3 totals 15 residues. Trimming took 6 bases from V and 0 from J, leaving 13 bases between them. From germline, CDR1 is MNHEY and CDR2 SMNVEV (reference sequence). The CDR3 coding sequence is TGTGCCAGCAGATGGGCGGGACTTAGCACAGATACGCAGTATTTT. It translates to CASRWAGLSTDTQYF.

The V and J genes are TRBV28 and TRBJ2-3, with TRBD2 as a possible D gene (5 bases). The CDR3 consists of 12 residues. The ends were cut back, 5 bases at V and 4 bases at J, with 7 bases in the middle. The germline gives CDR1 MDHEN, CDR2 SYDVKM. The CDR3 loop reads CASSEGSDTQYF. CDR3 nucleotides: TGTGCCAGCAGTGAGGGATCAGATACGCAGTATTTT. Using reference TRBV28 and TRBJ2-3 for the parts outside the CDR3, the full variable domain is DVKVTQSSRYLVKRTGEKVFLECVQDMDHENMFWYRQDPGLGLRLIYFSYDVKMKEKGDIPEGYSVSREKKERFSLILESASTNQTSMYLCASSEGSDTQYFGPGTRLTVL.

This rearrangement joins TRBV19 to TRBJ2-1; 8 nucleotides line up with TRBD1. This CDR3 is built from 15 residues. Germline V CDR1 and CDR2: LNHDA, SQIVND (reference sequence). Germline trimming cut 1 base from V and 6 bases from J; bases unmatched to any gene: 5. The CDR3 DNA sequence: TGTGCCAGTAGTATAGGGACAGGGATGGTCAATGAGCAGTTCTTC. It codes for CASSIGTGMVNEQFF.

This chain links TRBV7-3 with TRBJ2-1; D is possibly TRBD2 (5 bases). Per germline, CDR1 SGHTA and CDR2 FQGTGA. The CDR3 runs 15 residues. V lost 5 bases to trimming and J lost 9 bases, with 20 bases between them. The CDR3 coding sequence is TGTGCCAGCAGCCCCCTCGACGGAGGTCTCAGTGAGCAGTTCTTC. Protein product: CASSPLDGGLSEQFF.

In DNA form, the CDR3 reads TGTGCCAGCAGCCAAACAGGGGCCAAAACCGCTGAAGCTTTCTTT. Translation: CASSQTGAKTAEAFF. The rearrangement links TRBV3-1 (or the pseudogene TRBV3-2) to TRBJ1-1; 7 bases align to TRBD1. The CDR3 contains 15 residues. CDR1 is LGHDT and CDR2 is YNNKEL in the germline V gene (reference sequence). The V segment lost 2 bases and the J segment 6 bases; nucleotides outside the gene matches: 9.

V and J are TRBV4-2 and TRBJ2-5, with D possibly being TRBD1 (5 bases). The CDR3 extends over 13 amino acids. V was trimmed by 4 bases and J by 3 bases, leaving 9 bases between them. Germline V gene data show CDR1 as LGHNA and CDR2 as YNFKEQ. DNA of the CDR3: TGTGCCAGCAGCCCCCCACAGGAAGAGACCCAGTACTTC. Its translation is CASSPPQEETQYF.

The V call is TRBV2, the J call TRBJ1-1, with a weak D call TRBD1 (6 bases). There are 15 residues in the CDR3. Germline loops: CDR1 SNHLY, CDR2 FYNNEI. V was shortened by 4 bases and J by 4 bases, with 16 bases between the two germline ends. Here the CDR3 reads CASSAGGAIGTEAFF. CDR3 bases: TGTGCCAGCAGTGCCGGGGGGGCGATTGGCACTGAAGCTTTCTTT.

A few counts support this clone. In nucleotides, the CDR3 is TGTGCCAGCAGTTTATCCCCCTCCTCGGTTGGCTACACCTTC. It encodes CASSLSPSSVGYTF. The chain joins TRBV28 to TRBJ1-2, with D hard to call. CDR3 length: 14 amino acids. Germline V gene data show CDR1 as MDHEN and CDR2 as SYDVKM. V lost 1 base and J lost 7, with 13 bases in between.

J is TRBJ1-1 and V is TRBV5-1, with 9 bases fitting TRBD1. Germline V gene lookup returns CDR1 SGHRS and CDR2 YFSETQ. This CDR3 is 15 amino acids long. J gave up 5 bases and V 0 bases, and 5 bases lay outside the gene matches. In nucleotides, the CDR3 is TGCGCCAGCAGCTTGGACGGGACAGGGAGGACTGAAGCTTTCTTT. This encodes CASSLDGTGRTEAFF.

This clone was found once. This chain uses TRBV6-5 with TRBJ2-5; 7 bases align to TRBD1. Germline V lookup: CDR1 MNHEY, CDR2 SVGAGI. The CDR3 contains 13 residues. V was clipped by 9 bases and J by 1 base; unmatched bases: 5. Written as DNA, the CDR3 is TGTGCCAGTAGGACAGGAGGCCAAGAGACCCAGTACTTC. It encodes CASRTGGQETQYF.

The chain recombines TRBV7-9 with TRBJ1-4, with no clear D. The CDR3 extends over 14 amino acids. Germline CDR1 SEHNR, CDR2 FQNEAQ (reference sequence). Trimming stripped 1 base from V and 8 bases from J, with 11 bases between. CDR3 sequence (DNA): TGTGCCAGCAGCTTAGATCTGGTGGAGGAAAAACTGTTTTTT. It encodes CASSLDLVEEKLFF.

V gene TRBV11-3 combines with J gene TRBJ2-1; TRBD2 aligns across 15 bases. The CDR3 is 17 amino acids. CDR1 and CDR2 (germline): SGHNT, YENEEA. V shed 5 bases, J shed 6 bases, and the junction held 8 bases outside the gene matches. CDR3 coding DNA: TGTGCCAGCAGCGGAAGGACTAGCGGGAGGGTCGGCAATGAGCAGTTCTTC. It yields the protein CASSGRTSGRVGNEQFF.

This clone was seen once. The J gene is TRBJ1-3, the V gene TRBV14; D is unresolved. This CDR3 is 14 amino acids long. Germline lookup yields CDR1 SGHDN and CDR2 FVKESK. The germline V and J ends were trimmed by 3 bases and 3 bases, with 9 bases remaining between them. The CDR3 nucleotides read TGTGCCAGCAGCCACAACCGAGGTGGAAACACCATATATTTT. This gives the protein CASSHNRGGNTIYF.

The chain uses TRBV18 and TRBJ2-7; a weak D match, TRBD1 (5 bases). The ends were cut back, 3 bases at V and 3 bases at J, with 6 bases in the middle. Germline CDR1 is KGHSH and CDR2 is LQKENI. The CDR3 has 12 amino acids. The DNA of the CDR3 is TGTGCCAGCTCACCTGACAGCTACGAGCAGTACTTC. It yields the protein CASSPDSYEQYF.

In this sample, this clone turned up a few times. V and J are TRBV5-6 and TRBJ2-7, with 9 bases identical to TRBD2. The J segment lost 0 bases and the V segment lost 1 base, leaving 8 bases of the junction unmatched. From germline, CDR1 is SGHDT and CDR2 YYEEEE. This CDR3 is built from 17 residues. This CDR3 reads CASSLMGLAGFSYEQYF. Written as DNA, the CDR3 is TGTGCCAGCAGCTTGATGGGGCTAGCGGGATTCTCCTACGAGCAGTACTTC.

The CDR3 coding sequence is TGTGCCAGTAGTCAAGGACAAACTGAAGCTTTCTTT. Translating gives CASSQGQTEAFF. The gene calls are TRBV19 and TRBJ1-1; D might be TRBD1 (5 bases). CDR1 LNHDA and CDR2 SQIVND come from the germline V gene (reference sequence). This CDR3 contains 12 residues. V was clipped by 5 bases and J by 5 bases, with 9 bases between them. Combining the CDR3 with reference TRBV19 and TRBJ1-1 gives the whole variable domain DGGITQSPKYLFRKEGQNVTLSCEQNLNHDAMYWYRQDPGQGLRLIYYSQIVNDFQKGDIAEGYSVSREKKESFPLTVTSAQKNPTAFYLCASSQGQTEAFFGQGTRLTVV.

This chain uses TRBV7-6 with TRBJ1-4, with no clear D. The CDR3 totals 12 residues. Trimming cost V 1 base and J 8 bases, with 5 bases left between them. The germline CDR1 and CDR2 sequences are SGHVS and FNYEAQ. The CDR3 spells CASSLGGEKLFF. The DNA for the CDR3 is TGTGCCAGCAGCTTAGGAGGGGAAAAACTGTTTTTT.

J is TRBJ2-4 and V is TRBV23-1; D is possibly TRBD2 (6 bases). TRBV23-1 is filed as an ORF, its function uncertain. This CDR3 has 17 residues. V was clipped by 1 base and J by 3 bases, with 16 bases between them. The CDR3 DNA reads as TGCGCCAGCAGTCAATTATGCGGGGTGAGGGGCAAAAACATTCAGTACTTC. This translates into CASSQLCGVRGKNIQYF.

This chain links TRBV29-1 with TRBJ2-7, with TRBD2 matching 13 bases. The CDR3 is 13 amino acids. V gave up 6 bases and J gave up 4 bases; unmatched junction bases: 3. Germline CDR1 is SQVTM and CDR2 is ANQGSEA. CDR3 in amino acids: CSVRTSGRYEQYF. In nucleotides, the CDR3 is TGCAGCGTCCGGACTAGCGGGAGATACGAGCAGTACTTC.